The 2 T cell receptor beta chains listed next were all sequenced from one sample in a study of T cell responses to AZD1222 COVID-19 vaccine. Clones were sequenced by immunoSEQ multiplex PCR, and TCRdb holds only the in-frame ones, with some missing. The sample has 75,000 to 100,000 clones, about 90% seen once. This specimen consisted of peripheral blood, obtained on day 0 of MenACWY control vaccination. These receptors all come from an adult in good health.

The chain joins TRBV7-2 to TRBJ1-5, with TRBD1 matching over 9 bases. The CDR3 runs to 14 residues. Germline CDR1 and CDR2: SGHTA and FQGNSA. With 4 bases clipped from V and 6 bases from J, the junction kept 4 bases outside the gene matches. The CDR3 coding sequence is TGTGCCAGCAGCTCGATGACAGGGGGTCAGCCCCAGCATTTT. It is translated as CASSSMTGGQPQHF.

Only one count was recorded for this clone. The rearrangement uses TRBV9 and TRBJ1-6; possibly TRBD1 for D (5 bases). The CDR3 extends over 14 amino acids. The V and J ends lost 0 bases and 6 bases respectively, with 7 bases between them. In germline, CDR1 is SGDLS, CDR2 YYNGEE. CDR3 amino acids: CASSVDRLNSPLHF. For the CDR3, the DNA is TGTGCCAGCAGCGTAGACAGGCTTAATTCACCCCTCCACTTT.